The clone carrying this T cell receptor (beta chain) was seen once. This record comes from a study of blood T cell repertoires in COVID-19. Across the whole study: Specimens from acute and convalescent COVID-19 originated in the United States, Italy and Spain. T cells, B-cell-depleted T cells, or PBMCs provided the cDNA or gDNA that served as material.

This CDR3 contains 15 residues. Trimming removed 2 bases from V and 5 bases from J; junction bases left unmatched: 8. CDR1 and CDR2 (germline): MNHEY, SVGEGT. In the source study's methods: Reference gene primer amplification gave nucleated cell count estimates. Clones were sequenced by immunoSEQ multiplex PCR, and TCRdb holds only the in-frame ones, with some missing. V and J calls and clone size are given by that table; D and trimming were obtained from the DNA. The table lists approximately 96,000 clones, approximately 84% of them singletons. The receptor's source is a woman of 80 years or more with acute or convalescent COVID-19. This chain connects TRBV6-2 or TRBV6-3 to TRBJ2-5; 7 bases agree with TRBD2. Sequencing was performed on peripheral blood. CDR3 loop: CASSYGGAGGETQYF. CDR3 nucleotides: TGTGCCAGCAGTTACGGGGGAGCCGGGGGGGAGACCCAGTACTTC.